This T cell receptor (beta chain) was sequenced during a study of T cell changes during pregnancy in multiple sclerosis. This CDR3 has 13 amino acids. Germline values: CDR1 LNHDA, CDR2 SQIVND (reference sequence). V dropped 8 bases and J dropped 2 bases, with 10 bases sitting between them. Only in-frame clones appear in the TCRdb table, and some are missing; sequencing was by immunoSEQ multiplex PCR. This sample has under 70,000 clones, with roughly nine tenths found just once. This TCR was sampled from a female donor in good health, enrolled as a control in a pregnancy study. This chain links TRBV19 with TRBJ1-3, with D perhaps TRBD1 (6 bases). The source material was CD4+ T cells from peripheral blood mononuclear cells, sampled after pregnancy. CDR3: CASEDRTGNTIYF. Written as DNA, the CDR3 is TGTGCCAGTGAGGACAGAACTGGAAACACCATATATTTT.